This TCR beta chain was recorded in a study of OX40 agonist ivuxolimab in advanced cancers. At the level of the study: Ivuxolimab, which is an agonistic anti-OX40 (CD134) antibody, was administered to the patients.

The length of the CDR3 is 15 residues. Per germline, CDR1 MGHDK and CDR2 SYGVNS. With V trimmed by 0 bases and J by 4 bases, 5 bases remained unmatched. The table came from immunoSEQ multiplex PCR; TCRdb's copy has only in-frame clones and leaves some out. The table records 40,000 to 55,000 clones, around 84% of them present only once. The chain recombines TRBV25-1 with TRBJ2-7, with 8 positions matching TRBD1. This sequence originates from an adult with an advanced solid tumor such as melanoma, head and neck, liver or kidney cancer. The specimen was CD4+ or CD8+ T cells sorted from blood, collected in a trial of the OX40 agonist ivuxolimab. The CDR3 here is CASSEYRQGAYEQYF. CDR3 bases: TGTGCCAGCAGTGAATATCGGCAGGGGGCTTACGAGCAGTACTTC.